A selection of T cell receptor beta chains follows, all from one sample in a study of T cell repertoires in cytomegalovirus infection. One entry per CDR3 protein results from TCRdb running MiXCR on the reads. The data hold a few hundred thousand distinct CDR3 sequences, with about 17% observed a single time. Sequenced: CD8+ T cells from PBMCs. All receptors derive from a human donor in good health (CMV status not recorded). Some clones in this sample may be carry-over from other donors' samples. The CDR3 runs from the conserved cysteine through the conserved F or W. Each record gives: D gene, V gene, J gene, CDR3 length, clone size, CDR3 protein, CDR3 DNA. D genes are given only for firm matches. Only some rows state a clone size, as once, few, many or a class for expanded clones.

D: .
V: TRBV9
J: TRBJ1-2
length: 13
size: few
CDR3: CASSGRTPYGYTF
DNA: TGTGCCAGCAGCGGCCGAACACCCTATGGCTACACCTTC

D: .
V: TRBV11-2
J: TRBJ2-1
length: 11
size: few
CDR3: CASSAFDEQFF
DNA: TGTGCCAGCAGTGCCTTCGATGAGCAGTTCTTC

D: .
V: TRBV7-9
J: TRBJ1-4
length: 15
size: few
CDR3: CASSRFVATNEKLFF
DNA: TGTGCCAGCAGCCGTTTCGTTGCAACTAATGAAAAACTGTTTTTT

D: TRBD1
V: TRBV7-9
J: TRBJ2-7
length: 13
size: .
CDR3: CASSRQGNNEQYF
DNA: TGTGCCAGCAGCCGACAGGGGAACAACGAGCAGTACTTC

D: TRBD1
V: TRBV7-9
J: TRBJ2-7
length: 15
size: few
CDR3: CASSPPGQGFDEQYF
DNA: TGTGCCAGCAGTCCCCCGGGACAGGGATTCGACGAGCAGTACTTC

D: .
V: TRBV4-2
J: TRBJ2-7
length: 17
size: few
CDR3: CASSHLVRGAGAYEQYF
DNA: TGTGCCAGCAGCCACCTCGTAAGGGGGGCAGGCGCCTACGAGCAGTACTTC

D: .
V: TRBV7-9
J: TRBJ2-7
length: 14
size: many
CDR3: CASSAGTPTYEQYF
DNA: TGTGCCAGCAGCGCCGGGACTCCCACCTACGAGCAGTACTTC

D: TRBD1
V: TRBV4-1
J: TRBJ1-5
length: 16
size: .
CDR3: CASSQGDRGSGQPQHF
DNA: TGCGCCAGCAGCCAAGGTGACAGGGGGTCTGGGCAGCCCCAGCATTTT

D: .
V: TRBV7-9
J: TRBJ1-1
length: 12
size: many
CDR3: CASSLFPGEAFF
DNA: TGTGCCAGCAGCTTATTTCCCGGCGAAGCTTTCTTT

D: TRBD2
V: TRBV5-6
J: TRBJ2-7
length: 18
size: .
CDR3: CASSLVDGPSGGGREQYF
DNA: TGTGCCAGCAGCTTGGTAGATGGGCCTAGCGGGGGGGGACGCGAGCAGTACTTC

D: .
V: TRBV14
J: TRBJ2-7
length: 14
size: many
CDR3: CASSPQGGSYEQYF
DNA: TGTGCCAGCAGCCCCCAGGGAGGCTCCTACGAGCAGTACTTC

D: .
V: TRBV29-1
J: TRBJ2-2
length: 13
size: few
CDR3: CSVEDINTGELFF
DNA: TGCAGCGTTGAAGACATTAACACCGGGGAGCTGTTTTTT

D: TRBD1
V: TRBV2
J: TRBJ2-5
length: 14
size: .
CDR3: CASSGQGRAETQYF
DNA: TGTGCCAGCAGTGGACAGGGCCGTGCGGAGACCCAGTACTTC

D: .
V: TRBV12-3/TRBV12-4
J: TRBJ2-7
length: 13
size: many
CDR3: CASNEAGVDEQYF
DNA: TGTGCCAGCAACGAGGCAGGGGTCGACGAGCAGTACTTC

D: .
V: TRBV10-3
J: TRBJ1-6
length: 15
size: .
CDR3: CAISESGDGGSPLHF
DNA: TGTGCCATCAGTGAGTCCGGGGATGGAGGTTCACCCCTCCACTTT

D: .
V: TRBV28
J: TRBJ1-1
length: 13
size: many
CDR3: CASRADMNTEAFF
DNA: TGTGCCAGCAGAGCCGACATGAACACTGAAGCTTTCTTT

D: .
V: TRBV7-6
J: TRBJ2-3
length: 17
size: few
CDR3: CASSLEGGGALTDTQYF
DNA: TGTGCCAGCAGCTTAGAAGGTGGGGGGGCGTTAACAGATACGCAGTATTTT

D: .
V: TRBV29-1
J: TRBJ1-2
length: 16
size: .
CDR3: CSVEPRGRGPAGGYTF
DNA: TGCAGCGTTGAACCCCGCGGCAGGGGCCCGGCTGGTGGCTACACCTTC

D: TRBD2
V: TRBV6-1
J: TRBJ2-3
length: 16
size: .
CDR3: CASSEAGGGGTDTQYF
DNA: TGTGCCAGCAGTGAAGCGGGGGGGGGGGGCACAGATACGCAGTATTTT

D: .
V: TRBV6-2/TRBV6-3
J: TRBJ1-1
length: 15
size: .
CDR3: CASSYSLAERTEAFF
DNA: TGTGCCAGCAGTTACTCTCTCGCGGAACGCACTGAAGCTTTCTTT

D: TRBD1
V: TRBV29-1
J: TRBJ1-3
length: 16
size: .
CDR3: CSVEDRTGVGGNTIYF
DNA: TGCAGCGTTGAGGACCGGACAGGGGTTGGTGGAAACACCATATATTTT

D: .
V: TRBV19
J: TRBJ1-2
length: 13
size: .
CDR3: CASSPRTAYGYTF
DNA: TGTGCCAGTAGTCCGCGGACAGCCTATGGCTACACCTTC

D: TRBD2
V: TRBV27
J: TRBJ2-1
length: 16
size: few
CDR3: CASSLPLAGGPHEQFF
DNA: TGTGCCAGCAGTTTACCCCTAGCGGGGGGGCCCCATGAGCAGTTCTTC

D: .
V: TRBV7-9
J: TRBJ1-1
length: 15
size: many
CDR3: CASSTLGLGNTEAFF
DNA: TGTGCCAGCAGCACACTGGGACTGGGGAACACTGAAGCTTTCTTT

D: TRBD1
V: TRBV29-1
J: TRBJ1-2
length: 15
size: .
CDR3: CSALNFDRVSDGYTF
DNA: TGCAGCGCCTTGAACTTCGACAGGGTGTCGGATGGCTACACCTTC

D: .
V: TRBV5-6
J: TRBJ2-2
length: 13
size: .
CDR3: CASSSGTTGELFF
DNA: TGTGCCAGCAGCAGCGGGACAACCGGGGAGCTGTTTTTT

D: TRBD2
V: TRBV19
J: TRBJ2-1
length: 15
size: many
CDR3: CATQELAGSYNEQFF
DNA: TGTGCCACCCAGGAACTAGCGGGTTCCTACAATGAGCAGTTCTTC

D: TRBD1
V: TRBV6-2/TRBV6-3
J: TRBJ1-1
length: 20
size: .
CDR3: CASSTDRLQGPTAWRTEAFF
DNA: TGTGCCAGCAGTACCGACCGCCTACAGGGGCCCACTGCTTGGAGGACTGAAGCTTTCTTT

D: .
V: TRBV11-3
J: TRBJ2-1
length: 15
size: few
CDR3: CASSFTTGPYNEQFF
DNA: TGTGCCAGCAGCTTTACAACAGGGCCCTACAATGAGCAGTTCTTC

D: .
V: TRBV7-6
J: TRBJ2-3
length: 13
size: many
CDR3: CASSPTAGDTQYF
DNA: TGTGCCAGCAGCCCTACAGCTGGGGATACGCAGTATTTT

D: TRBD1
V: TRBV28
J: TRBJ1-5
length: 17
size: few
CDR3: CASSPAFDRGLRQPQHF
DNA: TGTGCCAGCAGTCCCGCATTCGACAGGGGGCTCAGGCAGCCCCAGCATTTT

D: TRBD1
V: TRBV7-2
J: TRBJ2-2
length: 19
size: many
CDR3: CASSLDLPQTGWNTGELFF
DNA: TGTGCCAGCAGCTTAGATCTCCCCCAGACAGGGTGGAACACCGGGGAGCTGTTTTTT

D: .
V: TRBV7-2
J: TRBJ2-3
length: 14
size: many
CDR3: CASSQNQDWRDQYF
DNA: TGTGCCAGCAGCCAAAATCAAGACTGGAGAGATCAGTATTTT

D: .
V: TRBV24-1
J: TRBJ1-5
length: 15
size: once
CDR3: CATSYTTGDYQPQHF
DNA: TGTGCCACCAGTTACACGACGGGGGATTATCAGCCCCAGCATTTT

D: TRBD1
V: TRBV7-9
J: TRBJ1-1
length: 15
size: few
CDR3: CASSPPTGKNTEAFF
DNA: TGTGCCAGCAGCCCACCGACAGGGAAGAACACTGAAGCTTTCTTT

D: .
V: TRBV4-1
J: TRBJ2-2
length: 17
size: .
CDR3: CASSQVTVEVYTGELFF
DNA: TGCGCCAGCAGCCAAGTGACCGTGGAAGTTTACACCGGGGAGCTGTTTTTT

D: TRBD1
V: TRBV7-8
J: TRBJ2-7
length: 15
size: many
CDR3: CASSLSDRETYEQYF
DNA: TGTGCCAGCAGCCTCTCGGACAGGGAAACCTACGAGCAGTACTTC

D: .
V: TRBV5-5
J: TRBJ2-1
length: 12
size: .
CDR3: CASGLIRDEQFF
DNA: TGTGCCAGCGGACTGATAAGAGATGAGCAGTTCTTC

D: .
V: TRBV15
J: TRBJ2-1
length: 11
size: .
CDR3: CATSGRQVTHF
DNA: TGTGCCACCAGCGGTCGGCAGGTTACTCATTTC

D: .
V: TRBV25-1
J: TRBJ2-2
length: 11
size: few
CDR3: CASSESNELFF
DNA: TGTGCCAGCAGTGAATCTAATGAGCTGTTTTTT

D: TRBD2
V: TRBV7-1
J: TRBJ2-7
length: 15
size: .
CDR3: CASSETSGGLYEQYF
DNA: TGTGCCAGCAGCGAAACTAGCGGGGGCCTTTACGAGCAGTACTTC

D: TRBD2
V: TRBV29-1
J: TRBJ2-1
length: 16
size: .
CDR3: CSVADFAGGGYNEQFF
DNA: TGCAGCGTCGCCGACTTTGCGGGCGGGGGTTACAATGAGCAGTTCTTC

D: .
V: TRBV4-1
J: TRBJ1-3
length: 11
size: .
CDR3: CASSQGQAIYF
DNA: TGCGCCAGCAGCCAAGGACAGGCAATATATTTT

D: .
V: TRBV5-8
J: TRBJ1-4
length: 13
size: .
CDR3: CASSLQVEEKLFF
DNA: TGTGCCAGCAGCTTACAGGTTGAGGAAAAACTGTTTTTT

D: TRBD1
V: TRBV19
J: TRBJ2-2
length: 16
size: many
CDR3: CASSIPGQENTGELFF
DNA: TGTGCCAGTAGTATCCCGGGACAGGAGAACACCGGGGAGCTGTTTTTT

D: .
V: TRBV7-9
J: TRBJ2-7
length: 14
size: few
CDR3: CASSSPRSPYEQYF
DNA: TGTGCCAGCAGCTCCCCCCGGTCCCCCTACGAGCAGTACTTC

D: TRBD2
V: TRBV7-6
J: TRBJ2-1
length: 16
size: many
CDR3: CASSLVAAGGPNEQFF
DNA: TGTGCCAGCAGCTTAGTAGCAGCGGGGGGGCCCAATGAGCAGTTCTTC

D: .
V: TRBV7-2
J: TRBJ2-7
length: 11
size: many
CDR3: CASSSNYEQYF
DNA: TGTGCCAGCAGCTCTAATTACGAGCAGTACTTC

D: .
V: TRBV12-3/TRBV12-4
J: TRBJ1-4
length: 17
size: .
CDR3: CASSTPHRGATNEKLFF
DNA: TGTGCCAGCAGTACCCCCCACCGGGGGGCAACTAATGAAAAACTGTTTTTT

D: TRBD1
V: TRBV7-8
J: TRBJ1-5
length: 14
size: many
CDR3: CASSADRGQQPQHF
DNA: TGTGCCAGCAGCGCCGACAGGGGGCAACAGCCCCAGCATTTT

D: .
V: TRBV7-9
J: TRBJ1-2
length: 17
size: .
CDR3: CASSPTGRGTTNYGYTF
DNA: TGTGCCAGCAGCCCTACAGGACGTGGCACAACTAACTATGGCTACACCTTC

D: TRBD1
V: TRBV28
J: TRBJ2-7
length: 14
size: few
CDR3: CASRSEGTGHEQYF
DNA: TGTGCCAGCAGGTCAGAAGGGACAGGTCACGAGCAGTACTTC

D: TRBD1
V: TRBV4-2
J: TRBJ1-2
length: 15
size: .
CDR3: CASSQGIRDRSHYTF
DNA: TGTGCCAGCAGCCAAGGAATCCGGGACAGGAGTCACTACACCTTC

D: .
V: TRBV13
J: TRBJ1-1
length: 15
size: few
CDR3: CASSPIGGGNTEAFF
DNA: TGTGCCAGCAGCCCTATCGGGGGCGGGAACACTGAAGCTTTCTTT

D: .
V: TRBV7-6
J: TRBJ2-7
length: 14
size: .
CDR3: CASSLPTSSYEQYF
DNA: TGTGCCAGCAGCCTGCCTACTAGCTCCTACGAGCAGTACTTC